This is a list of T cell receptor beta chains from one sample in a study of vaccination and CD4 T cells after COVID-19. MiXCR, run by TCRdb on the PCR reads, gives a single entry per CDR3 protein. This table holds 20,000 or so distinct CDR3 sequences, 50% to 75% found once. Specimen: CD4+ T cells from blood, collected after SARS-CoV-2 vaccination. These receptors originate from a human donor who had recovered from COVID-19. Each CDR3 is given with its conserved first and last residue.

cdr3_length v_call cdr3_aa
10 TRBV20-1 CSAGHNTQYF
14 TRBV20-1 CSASLGTGNSPLHF
14 TRBV7-2 CASSRGLADNEQFF
14 TRBV27 CASSLDRGQGTQYF
16 TRBV7-2 CASSLMETGGPETQYF
16 TRBV28 CASSLLRQGAAYEQYF
16 TRBV10-3 CAISAPTRGGTYEQYF
15 TRBV20-1 CSAPSPRTANEKLFF
13 TRBV19 CASRQGPNQPQHF
14 TRBV5-4 CASSLSSSADTQYF
15 TRBV19 CASSKDRVGADTQYF
12 TRBV6-1 CASGGVNTEAFF
15 TRBV4-1 CASSGFLGVSFEQYF
15 TRBV20-1 CSARLRGQGADTQYF
15 TRBV28 CASSLRGMNTGELFF
15 TRBV19 CASSNSGESTGELFF
14 TRBV28 CASSGEGRWNTIYF
15 TRBV7-2 CASSRFWTAQETQYF
15 TRBV7-9 CASSFEGAWSYEQYF
15 TRBV6-5 CASSYLGTGNSPLHF
17 TRBV28 CASSLWVGRDAISEQYF
15 TRBV6-1 CASRAGSSYNSPLHF
15 TRBV15 CATSGTGGVDYGYTF
17 TRBV7-2 CASRSGQESSYNSPLHF
16 TRBV5-1 CASSFTGGGHPREQYF
16 TRBV15 CATSRDLGLYTGELFF
14 TRBV29-1 CSVGQGVFTGELFF
15 TRBV6-1 CASSVDGYSNQPQHF
15 TRBV7-6 CASSLNSATNEKLFF
16 TRBV23-1 CASNNKGSLSNQPQHF
15 TRBV10-3 CAISDPRLGTDTQYF
15 TRBV27 CASSFLGQGGETQYF
13 TRBV20-1 CSARVRGGETQYF
12 TRBV7-2 CASSKQDYGYTF
14 TRBV19 CASSPAGFRETQYF
16 TRBV10-3 CAISVALAGNYNEQFF
12 TRBV11-2 CASGRTHNEQFF